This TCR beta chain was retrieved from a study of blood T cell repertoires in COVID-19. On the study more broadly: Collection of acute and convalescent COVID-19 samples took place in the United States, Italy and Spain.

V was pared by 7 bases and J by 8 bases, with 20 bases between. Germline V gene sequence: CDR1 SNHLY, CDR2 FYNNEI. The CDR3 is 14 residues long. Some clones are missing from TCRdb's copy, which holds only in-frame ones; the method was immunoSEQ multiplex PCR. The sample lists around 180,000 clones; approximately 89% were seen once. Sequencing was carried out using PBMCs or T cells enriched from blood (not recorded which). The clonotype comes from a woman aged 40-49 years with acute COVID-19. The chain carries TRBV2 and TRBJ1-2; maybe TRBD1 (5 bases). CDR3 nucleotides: TGTGCCAGCACTGCCACGAAAGGGGTAGAAGGCTACACCTTC. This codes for CASTATKGVEGYTF.